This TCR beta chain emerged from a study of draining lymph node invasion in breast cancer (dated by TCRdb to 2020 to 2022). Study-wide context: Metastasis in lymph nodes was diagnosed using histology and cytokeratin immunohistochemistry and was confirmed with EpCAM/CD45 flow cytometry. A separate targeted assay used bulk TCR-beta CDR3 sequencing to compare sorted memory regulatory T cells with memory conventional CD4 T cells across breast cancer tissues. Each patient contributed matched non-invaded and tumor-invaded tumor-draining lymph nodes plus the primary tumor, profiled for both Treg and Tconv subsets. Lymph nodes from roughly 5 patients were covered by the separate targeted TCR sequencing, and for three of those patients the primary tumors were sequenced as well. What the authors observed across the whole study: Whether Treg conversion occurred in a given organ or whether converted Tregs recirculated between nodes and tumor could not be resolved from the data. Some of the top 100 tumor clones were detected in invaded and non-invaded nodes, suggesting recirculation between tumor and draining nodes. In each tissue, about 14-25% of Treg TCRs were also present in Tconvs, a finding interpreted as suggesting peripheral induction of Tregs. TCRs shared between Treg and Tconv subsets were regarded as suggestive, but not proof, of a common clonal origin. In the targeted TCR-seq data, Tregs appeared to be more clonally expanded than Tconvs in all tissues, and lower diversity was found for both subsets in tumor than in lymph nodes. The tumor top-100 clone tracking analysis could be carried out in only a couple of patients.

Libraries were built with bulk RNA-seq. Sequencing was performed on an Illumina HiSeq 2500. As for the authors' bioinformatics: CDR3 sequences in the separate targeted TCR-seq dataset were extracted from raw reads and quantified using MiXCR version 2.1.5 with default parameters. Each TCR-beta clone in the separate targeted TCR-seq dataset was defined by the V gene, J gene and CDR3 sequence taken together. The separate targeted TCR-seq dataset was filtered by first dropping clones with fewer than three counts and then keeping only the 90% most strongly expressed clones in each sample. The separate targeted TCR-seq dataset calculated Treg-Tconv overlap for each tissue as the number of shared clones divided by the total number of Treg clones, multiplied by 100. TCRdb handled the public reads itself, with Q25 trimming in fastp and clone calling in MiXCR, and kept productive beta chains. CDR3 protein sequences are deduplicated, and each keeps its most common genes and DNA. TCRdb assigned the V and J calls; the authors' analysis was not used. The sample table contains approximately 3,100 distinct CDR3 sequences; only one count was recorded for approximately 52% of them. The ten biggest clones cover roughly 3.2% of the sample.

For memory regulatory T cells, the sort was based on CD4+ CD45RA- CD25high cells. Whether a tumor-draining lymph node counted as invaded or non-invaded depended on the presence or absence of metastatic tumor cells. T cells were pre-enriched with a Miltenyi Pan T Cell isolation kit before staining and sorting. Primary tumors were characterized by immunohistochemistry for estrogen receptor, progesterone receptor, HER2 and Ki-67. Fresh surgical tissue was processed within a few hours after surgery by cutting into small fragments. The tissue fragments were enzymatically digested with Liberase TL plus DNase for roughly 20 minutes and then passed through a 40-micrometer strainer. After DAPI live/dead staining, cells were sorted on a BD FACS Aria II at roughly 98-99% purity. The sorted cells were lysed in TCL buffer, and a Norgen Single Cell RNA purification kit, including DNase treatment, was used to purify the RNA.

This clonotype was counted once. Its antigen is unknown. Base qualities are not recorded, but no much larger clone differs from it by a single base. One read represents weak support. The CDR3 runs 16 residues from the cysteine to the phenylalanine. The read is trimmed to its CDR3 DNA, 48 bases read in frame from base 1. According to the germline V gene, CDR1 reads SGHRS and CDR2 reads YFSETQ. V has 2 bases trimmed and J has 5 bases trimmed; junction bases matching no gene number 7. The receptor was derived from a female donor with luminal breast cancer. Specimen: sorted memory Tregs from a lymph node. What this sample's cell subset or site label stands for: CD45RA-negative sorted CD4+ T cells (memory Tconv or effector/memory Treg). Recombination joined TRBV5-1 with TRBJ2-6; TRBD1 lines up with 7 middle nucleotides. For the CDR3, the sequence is CASSLEGASRANVLTF. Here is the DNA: TGCGCCAGCAGCTTAGAGGGGGCGAGTAGGGCCAACGTCCTGACTTTC. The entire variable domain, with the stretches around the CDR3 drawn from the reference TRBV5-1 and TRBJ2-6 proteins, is KAGVTQTPRYLIKTRGQQVTLSCSPISGHRSVSWYQQTPGQGLQFLFEYFSETQRNKGNFPGRFSGRQFSNSRSEMNVSTLELGDSALYLCASSLEGASRANVLTFGAGSRLTVL.